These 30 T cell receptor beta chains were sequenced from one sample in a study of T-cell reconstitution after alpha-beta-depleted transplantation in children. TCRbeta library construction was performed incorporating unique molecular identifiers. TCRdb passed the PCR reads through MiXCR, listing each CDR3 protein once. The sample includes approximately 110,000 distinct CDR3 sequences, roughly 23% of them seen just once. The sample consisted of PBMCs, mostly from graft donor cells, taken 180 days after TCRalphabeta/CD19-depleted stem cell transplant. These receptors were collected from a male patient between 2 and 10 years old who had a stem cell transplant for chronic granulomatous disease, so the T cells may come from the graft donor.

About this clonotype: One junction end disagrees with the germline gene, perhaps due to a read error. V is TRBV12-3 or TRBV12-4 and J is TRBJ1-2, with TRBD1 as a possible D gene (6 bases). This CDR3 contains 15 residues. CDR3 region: CPSRPSGQRNYGYTF. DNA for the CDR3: TGTCCCAGCCGCCCCTCGGGACAACGAAACTATGGCTACACCTTC.

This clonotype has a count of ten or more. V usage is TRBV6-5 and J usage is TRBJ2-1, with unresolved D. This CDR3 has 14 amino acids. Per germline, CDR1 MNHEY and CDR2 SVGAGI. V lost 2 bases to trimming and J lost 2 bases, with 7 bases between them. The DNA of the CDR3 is TGTGCCAGCAGTTACAAGGGTGCCTACAATGAGCAGTTCTTC. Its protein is CASSYKGAYNEQFF.

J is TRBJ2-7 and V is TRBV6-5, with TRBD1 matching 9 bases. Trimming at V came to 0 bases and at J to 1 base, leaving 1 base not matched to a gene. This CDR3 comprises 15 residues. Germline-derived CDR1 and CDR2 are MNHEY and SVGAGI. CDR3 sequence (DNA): TGTGCCAGCAGTTACTCAGGGACAGGGTCCTACGAGCAGTACTTC. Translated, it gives CASSYSGTGSYEQYF.

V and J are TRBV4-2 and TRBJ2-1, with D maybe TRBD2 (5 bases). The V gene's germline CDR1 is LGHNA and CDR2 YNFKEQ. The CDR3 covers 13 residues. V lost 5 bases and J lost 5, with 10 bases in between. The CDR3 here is CASSKQRNNEQFF. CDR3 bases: TGTGCCAGCAGCAAGCAGCGGAACAATGAGCAGTTCTTC.

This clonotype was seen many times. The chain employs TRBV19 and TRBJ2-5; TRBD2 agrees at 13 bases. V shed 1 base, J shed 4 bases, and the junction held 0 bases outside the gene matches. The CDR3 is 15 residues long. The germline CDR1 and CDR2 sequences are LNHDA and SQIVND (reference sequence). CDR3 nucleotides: TGTGCCAGTAGTATAGGACTAGCGGGAGGAGAGACCCAGTACTTC. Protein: CASSIGLAGGETQYF.

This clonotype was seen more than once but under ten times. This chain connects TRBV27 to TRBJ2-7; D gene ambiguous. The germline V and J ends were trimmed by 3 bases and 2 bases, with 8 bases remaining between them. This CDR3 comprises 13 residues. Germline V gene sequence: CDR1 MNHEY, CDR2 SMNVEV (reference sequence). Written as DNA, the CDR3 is TGTGCCAGCAGTTTTGCGGCTACCTACGAGCAGTACTTC. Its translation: CASSFAATYEQYF.

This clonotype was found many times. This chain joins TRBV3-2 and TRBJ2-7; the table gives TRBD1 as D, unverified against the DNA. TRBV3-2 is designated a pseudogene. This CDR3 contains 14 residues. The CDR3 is CASSHSRGPYEQYF. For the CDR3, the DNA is TGTGCCAGCAGCCACTCCAGGGGGCCCTACGAGCAGTACTTC.

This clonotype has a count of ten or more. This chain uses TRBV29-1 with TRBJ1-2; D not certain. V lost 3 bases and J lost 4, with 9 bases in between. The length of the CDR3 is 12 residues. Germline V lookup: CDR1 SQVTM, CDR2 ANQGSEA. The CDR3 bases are TGCAGCGTTGAGGCCACCCTCTATGGCTACACCTTC. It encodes CSVEATLYGYTF.

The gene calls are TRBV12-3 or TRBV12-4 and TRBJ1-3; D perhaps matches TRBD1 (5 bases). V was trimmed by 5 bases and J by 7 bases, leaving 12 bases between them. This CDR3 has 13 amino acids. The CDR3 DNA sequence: TGTGCCAGCAGTCCTCCCGGGGCGAACACCATATATTTT. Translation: CASSPPGANTIYF.

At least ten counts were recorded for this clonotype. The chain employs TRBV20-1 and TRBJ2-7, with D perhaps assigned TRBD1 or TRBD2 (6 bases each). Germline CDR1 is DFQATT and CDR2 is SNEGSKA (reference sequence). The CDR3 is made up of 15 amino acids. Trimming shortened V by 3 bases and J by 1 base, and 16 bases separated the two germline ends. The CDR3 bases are TGCAGTGCTAGTATGTCGAGGGGGACTTCCTACGAGCAGTACTTC. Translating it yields CSASMSRGTSYEQYF.

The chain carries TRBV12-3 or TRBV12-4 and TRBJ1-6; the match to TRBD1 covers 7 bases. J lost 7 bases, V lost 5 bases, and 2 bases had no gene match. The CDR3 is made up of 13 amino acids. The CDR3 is CASSGTANSPLHF. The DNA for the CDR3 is TGTGCCAGCAGTGGGACAGCAAATTCACCCCTCCACTTT.

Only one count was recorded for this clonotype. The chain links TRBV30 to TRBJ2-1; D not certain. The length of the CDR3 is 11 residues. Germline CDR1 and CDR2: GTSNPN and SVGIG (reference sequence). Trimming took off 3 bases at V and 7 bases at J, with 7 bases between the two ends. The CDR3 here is CAWRTANEQFF. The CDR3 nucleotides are TGTGCCTGGAGGACGGCAAATGAGCAGTTCTTC.

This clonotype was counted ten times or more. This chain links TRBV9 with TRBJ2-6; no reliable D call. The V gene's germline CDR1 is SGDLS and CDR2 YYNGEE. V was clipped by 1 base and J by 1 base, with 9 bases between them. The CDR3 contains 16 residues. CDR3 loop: CASSVTAVSGANVLTF. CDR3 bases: TGTGCCAGCAGCGTAACGGCGGTGTCTGGGGCCAACGTCCTGACTTTC.

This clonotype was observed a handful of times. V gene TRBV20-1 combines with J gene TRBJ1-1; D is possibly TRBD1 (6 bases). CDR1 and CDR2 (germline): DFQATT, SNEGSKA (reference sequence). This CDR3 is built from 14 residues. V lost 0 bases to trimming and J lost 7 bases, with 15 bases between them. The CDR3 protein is CSARDVVGHLEAFF. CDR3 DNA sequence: TGCAGTGCTAGAGATGTAGTGGGACACCTTGAAGCTTTCTTT.

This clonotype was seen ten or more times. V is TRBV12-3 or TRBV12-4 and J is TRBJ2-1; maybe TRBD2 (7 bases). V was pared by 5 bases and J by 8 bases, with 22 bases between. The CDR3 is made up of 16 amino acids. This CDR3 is CASSHPGRGLLDEQFF. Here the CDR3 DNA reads TGTGCCAGCAGTCACCCTGGGCGGGGGCTTTTGGATGAGCAGTTCTTC.

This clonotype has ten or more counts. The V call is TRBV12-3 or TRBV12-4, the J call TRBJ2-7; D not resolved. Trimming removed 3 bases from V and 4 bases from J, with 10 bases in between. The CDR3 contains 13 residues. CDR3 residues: CASSFGVLYEQYF. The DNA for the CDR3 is TGTGCCAGCAGTTTTGGGGTATTGTACGAGCAGTACTTC.

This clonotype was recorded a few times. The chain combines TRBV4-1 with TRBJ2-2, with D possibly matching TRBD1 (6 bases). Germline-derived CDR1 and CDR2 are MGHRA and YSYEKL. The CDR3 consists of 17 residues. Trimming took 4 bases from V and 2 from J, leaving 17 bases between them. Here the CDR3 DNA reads TGCGCCAGCAGCCGAGAGTTTAGGGGACATAACACCGGGGAGCTGTTTTTT. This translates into CASSREFRGHNTGELFF.

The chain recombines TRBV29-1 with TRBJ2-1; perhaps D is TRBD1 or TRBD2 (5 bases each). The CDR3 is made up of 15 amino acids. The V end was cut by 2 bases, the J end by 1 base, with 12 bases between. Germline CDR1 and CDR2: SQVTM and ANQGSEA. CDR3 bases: TGCAGCGTTGAAATGGGGGTTAGATCCTACAATGAGCAGTTCTTC. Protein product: CSVEMGVRSYNEQFF.

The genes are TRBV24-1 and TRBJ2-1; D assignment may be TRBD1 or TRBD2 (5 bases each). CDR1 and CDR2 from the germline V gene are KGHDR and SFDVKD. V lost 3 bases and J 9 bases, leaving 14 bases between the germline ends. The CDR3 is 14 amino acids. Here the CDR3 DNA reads TGTGCCACCAGTGATCTAGGGACCGGCCGTGAGCAGTTCTTC. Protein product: CATSDLGTGREQFF.

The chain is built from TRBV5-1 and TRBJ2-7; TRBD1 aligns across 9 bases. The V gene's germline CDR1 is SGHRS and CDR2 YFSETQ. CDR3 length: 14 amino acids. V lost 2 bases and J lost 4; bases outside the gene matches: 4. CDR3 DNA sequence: TGCGCCAGCAGCTTTGGGGACAGGGATTACGAGCAGTACTTC. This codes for CASSFGDRDYEQYF.

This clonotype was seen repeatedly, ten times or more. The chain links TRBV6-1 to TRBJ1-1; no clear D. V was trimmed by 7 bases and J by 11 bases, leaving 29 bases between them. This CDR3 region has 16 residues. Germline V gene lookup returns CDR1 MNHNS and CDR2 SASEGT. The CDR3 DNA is TGTGCCAGCAAGGGAGGGATTGTGGTTGGCCGGCAGTTCGCTTTCTTT. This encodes CASKGGIVVGRQFAFF.

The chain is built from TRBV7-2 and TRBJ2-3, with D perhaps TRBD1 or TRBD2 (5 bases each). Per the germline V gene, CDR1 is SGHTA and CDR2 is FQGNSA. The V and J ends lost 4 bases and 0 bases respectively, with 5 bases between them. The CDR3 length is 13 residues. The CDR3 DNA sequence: TGTGCCAGCAGCTGGGGGAGCACAGATACGCAGTATTTT. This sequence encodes CASSWGSTDTQYF.

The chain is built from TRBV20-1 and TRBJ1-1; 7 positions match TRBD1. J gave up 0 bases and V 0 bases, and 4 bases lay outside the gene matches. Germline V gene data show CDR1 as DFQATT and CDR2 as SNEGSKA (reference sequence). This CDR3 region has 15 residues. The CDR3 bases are TGCAGTGCTAGAGAAGGAGGGACAGTGAACACTGAAGCTTTCTTT. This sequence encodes CSAREGGTVNTEAFF.

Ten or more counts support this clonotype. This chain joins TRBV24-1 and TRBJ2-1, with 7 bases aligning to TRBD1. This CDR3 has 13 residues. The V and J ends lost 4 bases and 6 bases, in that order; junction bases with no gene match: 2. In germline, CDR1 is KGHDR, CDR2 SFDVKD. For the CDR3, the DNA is TGTGCCACCAGTGAGGCAGGGGGCAATGAGCAGTTCTTC. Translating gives CATSEAGGNEQFF.

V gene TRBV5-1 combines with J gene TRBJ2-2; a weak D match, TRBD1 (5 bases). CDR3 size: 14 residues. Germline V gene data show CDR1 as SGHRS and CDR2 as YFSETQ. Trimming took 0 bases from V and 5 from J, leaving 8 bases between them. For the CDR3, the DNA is TGCGCCAGCAGCTTGGGGGGCACAACCGGGGAGCTGTTTTTT. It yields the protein CASSLGGTTGELFF.

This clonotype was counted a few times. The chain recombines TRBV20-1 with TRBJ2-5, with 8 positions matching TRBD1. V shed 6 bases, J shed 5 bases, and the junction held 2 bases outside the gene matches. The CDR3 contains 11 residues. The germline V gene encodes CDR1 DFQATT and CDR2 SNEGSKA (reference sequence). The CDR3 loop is CSARQGETQYF. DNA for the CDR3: TGCAGTGCCAGACAGGGGGAGACCCAGTACTTC.

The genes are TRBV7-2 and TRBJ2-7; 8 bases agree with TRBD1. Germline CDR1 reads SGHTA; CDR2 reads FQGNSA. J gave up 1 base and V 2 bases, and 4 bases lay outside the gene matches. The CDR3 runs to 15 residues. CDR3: CASSLRDRHSYEQYF. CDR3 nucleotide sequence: TGTGCCAGCAGCTTACGGGACAGGCATTCCTACGAGCAGTACTTC.

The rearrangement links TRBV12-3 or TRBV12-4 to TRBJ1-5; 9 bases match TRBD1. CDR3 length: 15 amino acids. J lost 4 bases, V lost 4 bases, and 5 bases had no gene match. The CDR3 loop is CASSSGTGINQPQHF. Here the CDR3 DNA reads TGTGCCAGCAGTTCGGGGACAGGGATTAATCAGCCCCAGCATTTT.

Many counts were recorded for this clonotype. The CDR3 spells CSVESRLAGEEQYF. The CDR3, as DNA: TGCAGCGTTGAATCCCGGCTAGCGGGAGAAGAGCAGTACTTC. This chain joins TRBV29-1 and TRBJ2-7, with 10 bases fitting TRBD2. Per the germline V gene, CDR1 is SQVTM and CDR2 is ANQGSEA. After removal of 2 bases from V and 7 bases from J, the junction contained 8 bases not matched to a gene. The CDR3 sequence is 14 residues long.

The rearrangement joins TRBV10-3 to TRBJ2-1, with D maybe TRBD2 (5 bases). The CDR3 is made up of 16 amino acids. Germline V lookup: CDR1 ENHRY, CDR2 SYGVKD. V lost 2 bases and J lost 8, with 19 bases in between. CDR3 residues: CAISEAPTTSSDEQFF. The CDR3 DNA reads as TGTGCCATCAGTGAGGCACCTACTACTAGTAGCGATGAGCAGTTCTTC.